Listed here are 10 T cell receptor beta chains from one sample, sequenced in a study of cytomegalovirus exposure and HLA in healthy donors. PCR primers comprised 60 Vbeta and 13 Jbeta primers. Method: immunoSEQ multiplex PCR; TCRdb's copy keeps in-frame clones and lacks some. The sample includes over 100,000 clones, approximately 80% of them seen just once. The sample was PBMCs. Receptors originate from a woman in her late teens or twenties in good health and CMV-seropositive.

The gene calls are TRBV6-1 and TRBJ2-7, with 9 bases that match TRBD1. The CDR3 covers 16 residues. Germline trimming cut 2 bases from V and 4 bases from J; bases unmatched to any gene: 9. In germline, CDR1 is MNHNS, CDR2 SASEGT. The CDR3 here is CASSEFGTGLFYEQYF. The CDR3 DNA reads as TGTGCCAGCAGTGAATTCGGGACAGGGTTATTTTACGAGCAGTACTTC.

The V gene is TRBV2, the J gene TRBJ2-7; 10 nucleotides line up with TRBD2. The V and J ends lost 10 bases and 7 bases, in that order; junction bases with no gene match: 7. The CDR3 has 12 residues. Germline loops: CDR1 SNHLY, CDR2 FYNNEI. The CDR3 coding sequence is TGTGCCACCGGGACTAGCGCCGTTGAGCAGTACTTC. Translating gives CATGTSAVEQYF.

CDR3 sequence (DNA): TGCGCCAGCAGCCAAGATGGACTAGCGGGTTACAATGAGCAGTTCTTC. Translating it yields CASSQDGLAGYNEQFF. The chain employs TRBV4-1 and TRBJ2-1; 11 bases align to TRBD2. V was clipped by 0 bases and J by 4 bases; unmatched bases: 2. The CDR3 runs to 16 residues. Germline V gene lookup returns CDR1 MGHRA and CDR2 YSYEKL.

J is TRBJ2-7 and V is TRBV5-1, with 8 bases lining up with TRBD1. J gave up 3 bases and V 2 bases, and 4 bases lay outside the gene matches. Germline CDR1 and CDR2: SGHRS and YFSETQ. This CDR3 is built from 14 residues. CDR3 region: CASSLNRGDYEQYF. The CDR3 nucleotides are TGCGCCAGCAGCTTAAACAGGGGGGACTACGAGCAGTACTTC.

The chain uses TRBV5-6 and TRBJ1-1, with 12 bases lining up with TRBD1. V lost 3 bases to trimming and J lost 4 bases; unmatched junction nucleotides: 4. Germline V gene lookup returns CDR1 SGHDT and CDR2 YYEEEE. The CDR3 runs 15 residues. CDR3 bases: TGTGCCAGCAGCTGGGACAGGGGGCCCTTCACTGAAGCTTTCTTT. The encoded protein is CASSWDRGPFTEAFF.

The CDR3 spells CASQQGPPSSTF. DNA of the CDR3: TGTGCCAGTCAACAGGGGCCGCCTTCAAGCACCTTC. V and J are TRBV13 and TRBJ1-2; the match to TRBD1 covers 7 bases. V trimming: 9 bases; J trimming: 13 bases; junction bases outside the gene matches: 14. The CDR3 runs 12 residues. Germline assignment: CDR1 PRHDT and CDR2 FYEKMQ (reference sequence).

This chain links TRBV19 with TRBJ1-1, with D unresolved. Germline V CDR1 and CDR2: LNHDA, SQIVND (reference sequence). The CDR3 contains 13 residues. V was clipped by 5 bases and J by 3 bases, with 10 bases between them. The CDR3 is CASSRQLDTEAFF. CDR3 DNA: TGTGCCAGTAGTCGGCAGCTAGACACTGAAGCTTTCTTT.

This clone occurred a few times. The chain has TRBV6-4 and TRBJ2-1, with TRBD1 matching 7 bases. The length of the CDR3 is 14 residues. V shed 7 bases and J 7 bases; nucleotides not matched to a gene: 10. The germline V gene has CDR1 MRHNA and CDR2 SNTAGT. The CDR3 sequence: CASIRKGQTNEQFF. CDR3 DNA: TGTGCCAGCATAAGAAAGGGACAGACTAATGAGCAGTTCTTC.

V gene TRBV12-5 combines with J gene TRBJ1-5; 7 bases align to TRBD1. The CDR3 has 12 amino acids. After removal of 5 bases from V and 7 bases from J, the junction contained 2 bases not matched to a gene. Germline V lookup: CDR1 LGHNT, CDR2 FRNRAP. The CDR3 region has the DNA TGTGCTAGTGGTCTGGACAGGCAGCCCCAGCATTTT. This codes for CASGLDRQPQHF.

The chain joins TRBV5-1 to TRBJ2-1; 9 bases fit TRBD2. Germline values: CDR1 SGHRS, CDR2 YFSETQ. Losses at the gene ends were 1 base for V and 6 bases for J; bases not matched to a gene: 8. This CDR3 spans 16 amino acids. CDR3 loop: CASSLYSSGEANEQFF. The CDR3, as DNA: TGCGCCAGCAGCTTGTACTCTAGCGGGGAGGCCAATGAGCAGTTCTTC.